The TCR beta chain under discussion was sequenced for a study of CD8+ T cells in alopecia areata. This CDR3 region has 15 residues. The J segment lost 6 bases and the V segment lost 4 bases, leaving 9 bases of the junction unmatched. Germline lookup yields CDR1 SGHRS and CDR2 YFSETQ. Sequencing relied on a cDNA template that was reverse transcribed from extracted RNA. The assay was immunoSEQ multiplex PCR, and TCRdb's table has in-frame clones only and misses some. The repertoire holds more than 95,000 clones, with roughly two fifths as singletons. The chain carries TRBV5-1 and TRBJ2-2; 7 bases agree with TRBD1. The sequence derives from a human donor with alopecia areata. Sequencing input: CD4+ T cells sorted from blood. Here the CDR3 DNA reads TGCGCCAGCAGCGCCGGGACAGTGGGGGCCGGGGAGCTGTTTTTT. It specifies CASSAGTVGAGELFF.